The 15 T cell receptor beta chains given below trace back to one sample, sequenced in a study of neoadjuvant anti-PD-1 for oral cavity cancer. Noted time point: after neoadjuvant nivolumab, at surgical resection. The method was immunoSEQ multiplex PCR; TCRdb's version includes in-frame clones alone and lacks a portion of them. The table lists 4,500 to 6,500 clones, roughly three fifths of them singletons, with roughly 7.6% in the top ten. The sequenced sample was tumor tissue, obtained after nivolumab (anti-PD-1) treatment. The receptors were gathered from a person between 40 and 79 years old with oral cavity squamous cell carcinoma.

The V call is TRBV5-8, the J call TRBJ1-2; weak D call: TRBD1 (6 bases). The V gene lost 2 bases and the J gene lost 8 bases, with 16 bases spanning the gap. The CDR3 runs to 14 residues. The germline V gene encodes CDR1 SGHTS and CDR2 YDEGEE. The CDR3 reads CASSFWMDSAGYTF. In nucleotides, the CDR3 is TGTGCCAGCAGCTTTTGGATGGACAGCGCGGGCTACACCTTC. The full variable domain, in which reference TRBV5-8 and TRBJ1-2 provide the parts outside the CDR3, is EAGVTQSPTHLIKTRGQQATLRCSPISGHTSVYWYQQALGLGLQFLLWYDEGEERNRGNFPPRFSGRQFPNYSSELNVNALELEDSALYLCASSFWMDSAGYTFGSGTRLTVV.

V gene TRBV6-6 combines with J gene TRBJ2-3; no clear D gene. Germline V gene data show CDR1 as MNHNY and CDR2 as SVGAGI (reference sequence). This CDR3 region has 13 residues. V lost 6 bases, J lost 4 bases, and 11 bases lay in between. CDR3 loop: CASSLTGPDTQYF. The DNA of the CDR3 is TGTGCCAGCAGCCTAACTGGCCCAGATACGCAGTATTTT.

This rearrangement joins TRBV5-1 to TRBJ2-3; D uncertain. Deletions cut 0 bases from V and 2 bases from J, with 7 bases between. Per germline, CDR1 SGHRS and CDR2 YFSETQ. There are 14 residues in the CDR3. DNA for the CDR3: TGCGCCAGCAGCTTGGCAGACCTCACAGATACGCAGTATTTT. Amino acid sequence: CASSLADLTDTQYF.

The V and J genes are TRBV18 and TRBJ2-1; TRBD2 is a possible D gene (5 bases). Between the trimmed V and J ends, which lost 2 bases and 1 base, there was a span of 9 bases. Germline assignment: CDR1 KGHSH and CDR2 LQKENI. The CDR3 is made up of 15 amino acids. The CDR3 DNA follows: TGTGCCAGCTCACCAGGACGGACTTCCTACAATGAGCAGTTCTTC. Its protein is CASSPGRTSYNEQFF. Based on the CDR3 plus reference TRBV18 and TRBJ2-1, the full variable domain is NAGVMQNPRHLVRRRGQEARLRCSPMKGHSHVYWYRQLPEEGLKFMVYLQKENIIDESGMPKERFSAEFPKEGPSILRIQQVVRGDSAAYFCASSPGRTSYNEQFFGPGTRLTVL.

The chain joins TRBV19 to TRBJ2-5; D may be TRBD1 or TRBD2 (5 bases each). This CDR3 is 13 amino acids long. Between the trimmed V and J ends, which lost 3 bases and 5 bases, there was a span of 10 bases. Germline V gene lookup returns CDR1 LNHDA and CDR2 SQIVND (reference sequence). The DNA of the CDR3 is TGTGCCAGTAGTATTCGGGGCAGGGAGACCCAGTACTTC. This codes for CASSIRGRETQYF.

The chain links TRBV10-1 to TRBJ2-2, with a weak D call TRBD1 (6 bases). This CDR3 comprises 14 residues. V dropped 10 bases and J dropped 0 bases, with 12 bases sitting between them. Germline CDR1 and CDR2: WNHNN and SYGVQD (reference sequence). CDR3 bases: TGCGCCACCCGACAGGCTGCGAACACCGGGGAGCTGTTTTTT. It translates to CATRQAANTGELFF.

The CDR3 is CASSSGQREQYF. DNA of the CDR3: TGTGCCAGCAGCTCCGGACAGCGCGAGCAGTACTTC. The chain joins TRBV7-9 to TRBJ2-7; D is perhaps TRBD1 (6 bases). With 4 bases removed from V and 6 bases from J, the gap between germline ends came to 10 bases. The CDR3 is 12 residues long. Germline values: CDR1 SEHNR, CDR2 FQNEAQ (reference sequence).

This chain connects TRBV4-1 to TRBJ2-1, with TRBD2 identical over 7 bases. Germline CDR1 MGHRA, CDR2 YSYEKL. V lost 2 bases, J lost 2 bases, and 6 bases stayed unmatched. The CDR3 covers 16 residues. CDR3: CASSQLRERTYNEQFF. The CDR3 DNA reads TGCGCCAGCAGCCAATTGCGGGAGCGGACCTACAATGAGCAGTTCTTC.

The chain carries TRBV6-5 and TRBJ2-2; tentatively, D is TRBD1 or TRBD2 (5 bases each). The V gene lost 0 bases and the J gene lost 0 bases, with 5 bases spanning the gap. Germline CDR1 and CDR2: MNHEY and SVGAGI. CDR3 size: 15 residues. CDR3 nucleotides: TGTGCCAGCAGTTACTCGGGGGCGAACACCGGGGAGCTGTTTTTT. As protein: CASSYSGANTGELFF.

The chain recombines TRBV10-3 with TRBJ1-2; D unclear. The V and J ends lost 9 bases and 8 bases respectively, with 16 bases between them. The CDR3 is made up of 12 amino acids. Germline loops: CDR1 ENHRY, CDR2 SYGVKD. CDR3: CAIANVGSGYTF. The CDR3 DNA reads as TGTGCCATAGCTAATGTGGGCAGCGGCTACACCTTC.

DNA of the CDR3: TGTGCCAGCAGCCCTAGGACAGTGCCCTACGAGCAGTACTTC. Amino acid sequence: CASSPRTVPYEQYF. The chain employs TRBV7-2 and TRBJ2-7; TRBD1 might be the D (6 bases). In germline, CDR1 is SGHTA, CDR2 FQGNSA. The germline V and J ends were trimmed by 5 bases and 2 bases, with 13 bases remaining between them. This CDR3 has 14 amino acids.

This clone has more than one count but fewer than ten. CDR3 amino acids: CASSLVVEAEAFF. CDR3 DNA: TGTGCCAGCAGCTTGGTAGTTGAAGCTGAAGCTTTCTTT. The chain is built from TRBV5-6 and TRBJ1-1, with D hard to call. Between the trimmed V and J ends, which lost 0 bases and 6 bases, there was a span of 9 bases. In germline, CDR1 is SGHDT, CDR2 YYEEEE. The CDR3 runs to 13 residues.

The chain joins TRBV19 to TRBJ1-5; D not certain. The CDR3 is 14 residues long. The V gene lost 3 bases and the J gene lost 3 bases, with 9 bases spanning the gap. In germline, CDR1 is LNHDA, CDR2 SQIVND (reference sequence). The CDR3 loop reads CASSIEGFNQPQHF. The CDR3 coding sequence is TGTGCCAGTAGTATTGAAGGGTTCAATCAGCCCCAGCATTTT.

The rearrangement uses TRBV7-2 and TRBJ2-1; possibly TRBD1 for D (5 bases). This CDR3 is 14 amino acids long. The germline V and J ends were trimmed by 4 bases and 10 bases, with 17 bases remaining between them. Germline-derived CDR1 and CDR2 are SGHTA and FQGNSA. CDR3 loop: CASSSQGDLGEQFF. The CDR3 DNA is TGTGCCAGCAGCTCCCAGGGCGACCTCGGGGAGCAGTTCTTC.

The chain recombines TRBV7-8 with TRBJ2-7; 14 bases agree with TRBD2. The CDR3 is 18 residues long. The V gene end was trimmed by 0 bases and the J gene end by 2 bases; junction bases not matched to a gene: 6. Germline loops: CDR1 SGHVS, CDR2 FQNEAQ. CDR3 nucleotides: TGTGCCAGCAGCTTAGCAGGGACTAGCGGGAGCCCAGCCTACGAGCAGTACTTC. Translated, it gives CASSLAGTSGSPAYEQYF.